The rows below give T cell receptor beta chains drawn from one sample of a study of T cell responses to AZD1222 COVID-19 vaccine. Only in-frame clones appear in the TCRdb table, and some are missing; sequencing was by immunoSEQ multiplex PCR. This table has under 200,000 clones, 85% to 90% appearing once. Sequencing was performed on peripheral blood, taken 28 days after the second AZD1222 dose. These receptors all stem from an adult who received the AZD1222 COVID-19 vaccine. CDR3s include the opening cysteine and the closing phenylalanine or tryptophan. A D gene is named only where the DNA matches it firmly. Clone size is shown for a subset of rows, as once, few, many or a class of expanded clone.

>NA|TRBV6-2/TRBV6-3|once|TRBJ2-3
CASSHGAGTQYF
TGTGCCAGCAGTCACGGCGCGGGTACGCAGTATTTT
>NA|TRBV21-1|NA|TRBJ2-1
CASSVDRFPYNEQFF
TGTGCCAGCAGCGTCGACCGCTTCCCTTACAATGAGCAGTTCTTC
>NA|TRBV5-1|NA|TRBJ1-1
CASSLDRMNTEAFF
TGCGCCAGCAGCTTGGACCGGATGAACACTGAAGCTTTCTTT
>TRBD2|TRBV7-2|NA|TRBJ2-7
CASSSSGRIHEQYF
TGTGCCAGCAGCTCTAGCGGGAGGATCCACGAGCAGTACTTC
>TRBD1|TRBV5-1|NA|TRBJ1-1
CASSSNAGGTAFF
TGCGCCAGCAGCTCGAATGCAGGGGGCACAGCTTTCTTT
>TRBD2|TRBV19|NA|TRBJ2-1
CASSPPTGGPWNEQFF
TGTGCCAGTAGTCCCCCTACGGGAGGGCCTTGGAATGAGCAGTTCTTC
>TRBD1|TRBV28|NA|TRBJ1-2
CASTSDRVYTF
TGTGCCAGCACATCGGACAGGGTCTACACCTTC
>TRBD1|TRBV28|NA|TRBJ2-7
CASSSTGQPTYEQYF
TGTGCCAGCAGTTCCACGGGACAGCCGACCTACGAGCAGTACTTC
>NA|TRBV2|NA|TRBJ1-5
CASNGIENQPQHF
TGTGCCAGCAATGGGATAGAGAATCAGCCCCAGCATTTT
>NA|TRBV5-1|NA|TRBJ2-3
CASSLDLPSDTQYF
TGCGCCAGCAGCTTGGATCTCCCATCAGATACGCAGTATTTT
>NA|TRBV7-9|NA|TRBJ1-4
CASSSEDSPGEKLFF
TGTGCCAGCAGCTCGGAGGACAGTCCTGGTGAAAAACTGTTTTTT
>NA|TRBV4-3|NA|TRBJ2-7
CASSQDLAGTYEQYF
TGCGCCAGCAGCCAAGATCTGGCAGGGACCTACGAGCAGTACTTC
>NA|TRBV24-1|NA|TRBJ1-1
CATSDSGNTEAFF
TGTGCCACCAGTGATAGTGGGAACACTGAAGCTTTCTTT
>TRBD1|TRBV6-5|NA|TRBJ1-5
CASSGQEYQPQHF
TGTGCCAGCAGCGGACAGGAATATCAGCCCCAGCATTTT
>TRBD2|TRBV19|NA|TRBJ2-2
CAIFSGTSSNTGELFF
TGTGCCATCTTTAGCGGGACCTCTTCGAACACCGGGGAGCTGTTTTTT
>TRBD1|TRBV5-1|NA|TRBJ2-7
CASSFRDRVREQYF
TGCGCCAGCAGCTTCCGGGACAGGGTGCGCGAGCAGTACTTC
>NA|TRBV27|NA|TRBJ1-5
CASSPLWGLSNQPQHF
TGTGCCAGCAGTCCCCTCTGGGGGCTGAGCAATCAGCCCCAGCATTTT
>TRBD2|TRBV7-2|NA|TRBJ2-7
CASSSSTSGRNEQYF
TGTGCCAGCAGCTCCTCGACTAGCGGGAGAAACGAGCAGTACTTC
>NA|TRBV7-2|few|TRBJ1-5
CASSRTRVGQPQHF
TGTGCCAGCAGCAGGACAAGGGTAGGGCAGCCCCAGCATTTT
>TRBD1|TRBV7-9|NA|TRBJ1-4
CASSLQGGATNEKLFF
TGTGCCAGCAGCTTACAGGGGGGAGCAACTAATGAAAAACTGTTTTTT
>NA|TRBV16|NA|TRBJ1-4
CASSQSGDGILVGKLFF
TGTGCCAGCAGCCAATCAGGGGACGGGATCCTCGTGGGGAAACTGTTTTTT
>NA|TRBV3-1/TRBV3-2|NA|TRBJ1-6
CASSRGWDSPLHF
TGTGCCAGCAGCCGGGGGTGGGATTCACCCCTCCACTTT
>NA|TRBV19|NA|TRBJ2-4
CASSEAAEDIQYF
TGTGCCAGTAGTGAGGCTGCCGAGGACATTCAGTACTTC
>NA|TRBV21-1|NA|TRBJ2-1
CASSKGRVLDNEQFF
TGTGCCAGCAGCAAAGGCAGGGTGTTGGACAATGAGCAGTTCTTC
>NA|TRBV24-1|NA|TRBJ2-1
CATSDIRLTDNEQFF
TGTGCCACCAGTGATATCAGACTGACCGACAATGAGCAGTTCTTC
>NA|TRBV6-4|NA|TRBJ2-7
CASSRSTGPLEGLCHEQYF
TGTGCCAGCAGTCGTTCTACCGGACCCCTCGAGGGTTTGTGCCACGAGCAGTACTTC
>TRBD1|TRBV7-3|NA|TRBJ1-1
CASSFSGTGNTEAFF
TGTGCCAGCAGCTTTTCGGGGACAGGGAACACTGAAGCTTTCTTT
>TRBD1|TRBV28|NA|TRBJ1-2
CASSLGPGGLGYTF
TGTGCCAGCAGTTTAGGACCAGGGGGGCTTGGCTACACCTTC
>NA|TRBV12-3/TRBV12-4|NA|TRBJ2-2
CASSLAKVPELFF
TGTGCCAGCAGTTTAGCGAAGGTCCCGGAGCTGTTTTTT
>NA|TRBV3-1/TRBV3-2|few|TRBJ1-1
CASRECDRSEAFF
TGTGCCAGCAGGGAATGCGACAGGAGTGAAGCTTTCTTT
>NA|TRBV30|NA|TRBJ2-1
CAWSPGLTSGDEQFF
TGTGCCTGGAGCCCGGGACTTACCTCCGGGGATGAGCAGTTCTTC
>TRBD1|TRBV9|NA|TRBJ2-3
CASSVAADRGSNTQYF
TGTGCCAGCAGCGTAGCTGCCGACAGGGGATCAAATACGCAGTATTTT
>NA|TRBV7-2|NA|TRBJ2-5
CASSLGTVGETQYF
TGTGCCAGCAGCTTAGGGACCGTCGGTGAGACCCAGTACTTC
>NA|TRBV5-4|NA|TRBJ2-6
CASSLVSGANVLTF
TGTGCCAGCAGCTTGGTTTCCGGGGCCAACGTCCTGACTTTC
>TRBD1|TRBV5-1|NA|TRBJ1-1
CASSGRTGGMNTEAFF
TGCGCCAGCAGCGGACGGACAGGGGGCATGAACACTGAAGCTTTCTTT
>NA|TRBV28|NA|TRBJ1-4
CASHWGAVATNEKLFF
TGTGCCAGCCATTGGGGGGCCGTTGCAACTAATGAAAAACTGTTTTTT
>NA|TRBV5-1|NA|TRBJ2-7
CASSFKSVISEQYF
TGCGCCAGCAGCTTTAAATCGGTCATATCCGAGCAGTACTTC